This T cell receptor (beta chain) was identified during a study of PD-1 blockade in classical Hodgkin lymphoma. The wider study: With a 2-week interval, patients received intravenous nivolumab at 3 mg/kg.

Repertoires were generated with immunoSEQ multiplex PCR, while TCRdb's copy carries only in-frame clones and drops some. The sample lists approximately 57,000 clones; 75% to 95% were seen once. V was cut by 3 bases and J by 0 bases, with 12 bases left in between. CDR1 and CDR2 from the germline V gene are MGHDK and SYGVNS. This CDR3 region has 16 residues. Each and every patient relapsed after autologous stem cell transplantation, and patients got differing brentuximab vedotin exposure. The sequencing used peripheral blood mononuclear cells (PBMCs), collected before the second cycle of nivolumab. V gene TRBV25-1 combines with J gene TRBJ2-1, with a possible D match to TRBD2 (5 bases). The origin of this receptor is a human donor with classical Hodgkin lymphoma. In nucleotides, the CDR3 is TGTGCCAGCAGTGACGTGACCGGGATCTCCTACAATGAGCAGTTCTTC. As protein: CASSDVTGISYNEQFF.